This TCR beta chain was sequenced in a study of CD8 T cells in Susac syndrome. When the RNA was reverse transcribed, random hexamers were used with an input of about 0.5 to 1 ug. MiXCR, run by TCRdb on the immunoSEQ multiplex PCR reads, gives a single entry per CDR3 protein. Of fewer than 150,000 distinct CDR3 sequences listed, around 91% are singletons. Germline V lookup: CDR1 MNHEY, CDR2 SMNVEV (reference sequence). The CDR3 loop spans 13 amino acids. The ends were cut back, 4 bases at V and 0 bases at J, with 4 bases in the middle. Sequencing input: CD8+ T cells from PBMCs. This receptor was obtained from a human donor with multiple sclerosis. The gene calls are TRBV27 and TRBJ1-5; D uncertain. The CDR3 region has the DNA TGTGCCAGCAGTTCCGATAGCAATCAGCCCCAGCATTTT. Its protein product is CASSSDSNQPQHF.